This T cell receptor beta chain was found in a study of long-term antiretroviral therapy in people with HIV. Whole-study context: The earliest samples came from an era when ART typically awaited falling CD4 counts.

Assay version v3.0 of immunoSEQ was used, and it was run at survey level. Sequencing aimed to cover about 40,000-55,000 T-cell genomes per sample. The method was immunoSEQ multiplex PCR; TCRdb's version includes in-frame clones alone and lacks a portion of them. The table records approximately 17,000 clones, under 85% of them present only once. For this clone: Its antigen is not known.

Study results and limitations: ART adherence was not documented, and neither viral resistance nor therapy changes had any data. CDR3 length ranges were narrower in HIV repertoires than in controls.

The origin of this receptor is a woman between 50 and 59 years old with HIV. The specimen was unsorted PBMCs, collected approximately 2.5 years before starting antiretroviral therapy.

CDR3 sequence (DNA): TGTGCCAGCAGTTTATTTTTCCGGGATAACTATGGCTACACCTTC. Translated, it gives CASSLFFRDNYGYTF. The chain recombines TRBV27 with TRBJ1-2; no clear D. CDR1 MNHEY and CDR2 SMNVEV come from the germline V gene (reference sequence). V shed 1 base and J shed 1 base, with 10 bases lying between them. The CDR3 loop spans 15 amino acids.